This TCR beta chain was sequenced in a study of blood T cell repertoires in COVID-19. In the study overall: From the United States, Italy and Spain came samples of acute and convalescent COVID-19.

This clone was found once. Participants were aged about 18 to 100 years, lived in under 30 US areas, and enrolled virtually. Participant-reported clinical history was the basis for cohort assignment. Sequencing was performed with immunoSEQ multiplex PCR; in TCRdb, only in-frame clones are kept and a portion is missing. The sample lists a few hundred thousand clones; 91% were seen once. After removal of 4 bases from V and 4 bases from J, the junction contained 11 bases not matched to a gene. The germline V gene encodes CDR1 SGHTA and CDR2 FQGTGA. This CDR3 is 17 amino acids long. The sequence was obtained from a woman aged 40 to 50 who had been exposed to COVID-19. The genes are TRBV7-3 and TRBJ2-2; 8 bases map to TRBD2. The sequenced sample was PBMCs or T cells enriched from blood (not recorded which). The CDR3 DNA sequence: TGTGCCAGCAGCTCACTAGCGGCCCCGGGGCGCACCGGGGAGCTGTTTTTT. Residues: CASSSLAAPGRTGELFF. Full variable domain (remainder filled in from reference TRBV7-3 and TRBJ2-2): GAGVSQTPSNKVTEKGKYVELRCDPISGHTALYWYRQSLGQGPEFLIYFQGTGAADDSGLPNDRFFAVRPEGSVSTLKIQRTERGDSAVYLCASSSLAAPGRTGELFFGEGSRLTVL.